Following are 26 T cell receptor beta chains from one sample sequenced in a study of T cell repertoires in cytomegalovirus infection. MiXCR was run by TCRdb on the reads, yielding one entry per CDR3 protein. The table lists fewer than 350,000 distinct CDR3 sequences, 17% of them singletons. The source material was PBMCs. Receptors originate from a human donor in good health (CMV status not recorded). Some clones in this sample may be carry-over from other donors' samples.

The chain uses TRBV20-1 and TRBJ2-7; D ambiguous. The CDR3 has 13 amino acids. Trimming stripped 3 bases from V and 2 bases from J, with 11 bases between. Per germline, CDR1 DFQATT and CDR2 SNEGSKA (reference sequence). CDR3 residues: CSASGIGAYEQYF. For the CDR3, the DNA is TGCAGTGCTAGTGGTATAGGTGCCTACGAGCAGTACTTC.

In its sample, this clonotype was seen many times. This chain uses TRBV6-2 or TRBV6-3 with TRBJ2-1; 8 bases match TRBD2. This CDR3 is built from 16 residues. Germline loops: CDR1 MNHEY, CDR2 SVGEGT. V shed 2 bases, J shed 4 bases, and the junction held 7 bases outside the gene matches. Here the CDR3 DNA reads TGTGCCAGCAGTTACAGGGGGACTAGGGGATACAATGAGCAGTTCTTC. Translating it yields CASSYRGTRGYNEQFF.

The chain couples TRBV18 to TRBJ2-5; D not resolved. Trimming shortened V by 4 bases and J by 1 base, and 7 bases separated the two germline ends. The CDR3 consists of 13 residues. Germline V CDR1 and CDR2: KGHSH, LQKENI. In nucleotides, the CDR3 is TGTGCCAGCTCACTGAATATCCAAGAGACCCAGTACTTC. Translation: CASSLNIQETQYF.

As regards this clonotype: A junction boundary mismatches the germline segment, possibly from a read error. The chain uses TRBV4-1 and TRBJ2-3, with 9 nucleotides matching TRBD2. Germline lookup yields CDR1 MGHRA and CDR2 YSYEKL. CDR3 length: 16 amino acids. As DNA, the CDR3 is TGTGCCAGCAGCCAAGTAGCTAGCGGGGTTACAGATACGCAGTATTTT. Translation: CASSQVASGVTDTQYF.

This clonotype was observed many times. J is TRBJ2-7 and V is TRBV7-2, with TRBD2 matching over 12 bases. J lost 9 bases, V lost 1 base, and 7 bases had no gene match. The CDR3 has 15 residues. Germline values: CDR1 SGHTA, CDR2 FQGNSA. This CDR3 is CASSLETSGGLGQYF. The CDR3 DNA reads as TGTGCCAGCAGCTTAGAGACTAGCGGGGGCCTCGGGCAGTACTTC.

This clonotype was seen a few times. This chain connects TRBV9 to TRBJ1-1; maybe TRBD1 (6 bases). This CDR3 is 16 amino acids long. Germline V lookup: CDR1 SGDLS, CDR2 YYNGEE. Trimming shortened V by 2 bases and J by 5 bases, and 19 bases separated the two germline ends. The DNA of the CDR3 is TGTGCCAGCAGCGTTTCCGGGACAACCCCTTTTACTGAAGCTTTCTTT. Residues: CASSVSGTTPFTEAFF. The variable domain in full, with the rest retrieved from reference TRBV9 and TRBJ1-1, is DSGVTQTPKHLITATGQRVTLRCSPRSGDLSVYWYQQSLDQGLQFLIQYYNGEERAKGNILERFSAQQFPDLHSELNLSSLELGDSALYFCASSVSGTTPFTEAFFGQGTRLTVV.

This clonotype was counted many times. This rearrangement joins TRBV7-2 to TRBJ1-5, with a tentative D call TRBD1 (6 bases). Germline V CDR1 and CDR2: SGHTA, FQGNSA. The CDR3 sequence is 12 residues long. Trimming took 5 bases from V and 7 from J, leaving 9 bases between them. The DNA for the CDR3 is TGTGCCAGCAGCCTACAGGGCCAGCCCCAGCATTTT. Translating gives CASSLQGQPQHF.

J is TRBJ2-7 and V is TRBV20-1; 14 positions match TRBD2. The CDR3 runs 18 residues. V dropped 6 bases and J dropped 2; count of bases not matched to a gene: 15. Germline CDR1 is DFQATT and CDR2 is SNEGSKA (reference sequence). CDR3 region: CSAAGLAGARGAAYEQYF. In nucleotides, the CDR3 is TGCAGTGCCGCGGGACTAGCGGGGGCACGAGGGGCCGCCTACGAGCAGTACTTC.

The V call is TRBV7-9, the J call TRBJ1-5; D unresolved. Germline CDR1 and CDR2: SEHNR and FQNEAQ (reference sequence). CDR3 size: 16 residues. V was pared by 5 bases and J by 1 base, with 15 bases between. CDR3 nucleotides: TGTGCCAGCAGCGCAGATAGTACGGGGAGCAATCAGCCCCAGCATTTT. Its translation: CASSADSTGSNQPQHF. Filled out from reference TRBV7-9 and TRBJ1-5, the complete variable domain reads DTGVSQNPRHKITKRGQNVTFRCDPISEHNRLYWYRQTLGQGPEFLTYFQNEAQLEKSRLLSDRFSAERPKGSFSTLEIQRTEQGDSAMYLCASSADSTGSNQPQHFGDGTRLSIL.

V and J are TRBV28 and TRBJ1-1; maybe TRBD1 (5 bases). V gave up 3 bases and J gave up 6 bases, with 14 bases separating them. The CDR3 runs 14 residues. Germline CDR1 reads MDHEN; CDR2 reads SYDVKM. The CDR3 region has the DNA TGTGCCAGCAGTTTGGCAGGGTCGGACGCTGAAGCTTTCTTT. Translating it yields CASSLAGSDAEAFF.

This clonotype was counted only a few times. The CDR3 sequence is CASSQGVDGDLSTDTQYF. The CDR3 bases are TGCGCCAGCAGCCAAGGGGTAGACGGGGACCTTAGCACAGATACGCAGTATTTT. This chain joins TRBV4-3 and TRBJ2-3; D might be TRBD1 or TRBD2, each matching 5 bases. V shed 1 base and J shed 0 bases, with 17 bases lying between them. There are 18 residues in the CDR3. CDR1 is LGHNA, CDR2 YSLEER, per germline.

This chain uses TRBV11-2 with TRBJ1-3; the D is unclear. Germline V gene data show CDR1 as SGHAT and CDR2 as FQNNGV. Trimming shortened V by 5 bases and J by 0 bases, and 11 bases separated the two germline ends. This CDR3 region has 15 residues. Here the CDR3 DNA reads TGTGCCAGCAGCCCGACGGGGAGCTCTGGAAACACCATATATTTT. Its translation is CASSPTGSSGNTIYF.

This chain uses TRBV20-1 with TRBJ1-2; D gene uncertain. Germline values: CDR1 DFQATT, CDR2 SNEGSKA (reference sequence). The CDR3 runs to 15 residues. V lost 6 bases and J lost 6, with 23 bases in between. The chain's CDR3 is CSASLPNQETHGYTF. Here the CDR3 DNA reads TGCAGTGCCTCACTACCCAACCAAGAAACTCATGGCTACACCTTC.

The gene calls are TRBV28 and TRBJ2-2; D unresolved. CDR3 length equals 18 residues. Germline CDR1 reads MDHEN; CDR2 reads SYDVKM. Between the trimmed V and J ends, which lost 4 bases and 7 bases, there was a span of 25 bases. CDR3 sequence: CASSSPGFVVRKSGELFF. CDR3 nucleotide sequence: TGTGCCAGCAGTTCCCCTGGGTTCGTGGTCAGGAAAAGCGGGGAGCTGTTTTTT.

The CDR3 here is CASSLSTVGNIQYF. Written as DNA, the CDR3 is TGTGCCAGCAGTTTATCGACGGTGGGGAACATTCAGTACTTC. The rearrangement joins TRBV27 to TRBJ2-4; D uncertain. Trimming pared 0 bases from V and 7 bases from J, leaving 10 bases between. The CDR3 has 14 amino acids. Germline lookup yields CDR1 MNHEY and CDR2 SMNVEV (reference sequence).

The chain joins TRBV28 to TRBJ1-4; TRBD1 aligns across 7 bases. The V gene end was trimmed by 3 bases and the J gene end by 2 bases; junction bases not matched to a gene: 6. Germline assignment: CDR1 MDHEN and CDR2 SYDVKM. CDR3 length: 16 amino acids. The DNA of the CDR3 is TGTGCCAGCAGTTTCTCATCAGGGGGGACTAATGAAAAACTGTTTTTT. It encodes CASSFSSGGTNEKLFF.

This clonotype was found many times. The CDR3 here is CASSPPGLEGNTIYF. CDR3 bases: TGTGCCAGCAGCCCGCCCGGATTAGAAGGAAACACCATATATTTT. The rearrangement joins TRBV7-2 to TRBJ1-3; D gene unclear. The germline V and J ends were trimmed by 5 bases and 4 bases, with 15 bases remaining between them. CDR1 SGHTA and CDR2 FQGNSA come from the germline V gene. The CDR3 is made up of 15 amino acids.

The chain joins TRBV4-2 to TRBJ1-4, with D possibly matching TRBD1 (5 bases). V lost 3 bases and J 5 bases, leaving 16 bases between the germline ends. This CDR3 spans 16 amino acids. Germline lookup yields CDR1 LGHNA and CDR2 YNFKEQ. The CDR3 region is CASSHLPRVGNEKLFF. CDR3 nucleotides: TGTGCCAGCAGCCACCTACCCAGGGTGGGAAATGAAAAACTGTTTTTT.

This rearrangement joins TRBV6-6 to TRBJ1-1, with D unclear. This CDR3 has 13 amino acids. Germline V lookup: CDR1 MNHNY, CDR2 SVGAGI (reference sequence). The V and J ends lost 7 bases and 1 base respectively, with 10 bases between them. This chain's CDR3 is CASTPSGNTEAFF. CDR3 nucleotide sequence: TGTGCCAGCACCCCATCGGGGAACACTGAAGCTTTCTTT.

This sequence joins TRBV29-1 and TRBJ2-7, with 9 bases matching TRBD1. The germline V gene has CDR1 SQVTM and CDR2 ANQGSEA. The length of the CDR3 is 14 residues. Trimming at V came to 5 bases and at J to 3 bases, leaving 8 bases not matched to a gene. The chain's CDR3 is CSVSVPGQGYEQYF. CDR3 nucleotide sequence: TGCAGCGTTTCGGTCCCGGGACAGGGCTACGAGCAGTACTTC.

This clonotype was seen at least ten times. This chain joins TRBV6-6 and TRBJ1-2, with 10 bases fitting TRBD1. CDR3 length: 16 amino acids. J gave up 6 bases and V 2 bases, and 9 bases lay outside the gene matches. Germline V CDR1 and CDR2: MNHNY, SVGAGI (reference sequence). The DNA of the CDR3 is TGTGCCAGCAGTTACCCCGACCCGGACAGGGGGGATGGCTACACCTTC. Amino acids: CASSYPDPDRGDGYTF.

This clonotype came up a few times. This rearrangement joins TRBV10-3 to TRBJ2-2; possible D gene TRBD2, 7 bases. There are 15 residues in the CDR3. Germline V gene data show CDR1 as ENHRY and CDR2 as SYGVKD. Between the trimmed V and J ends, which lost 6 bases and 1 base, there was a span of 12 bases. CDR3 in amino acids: CAISAGAENTGELFF. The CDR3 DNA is TGTGCCATCAGCGCGGGGGCTGAGAACACCGGGGAGCTGTTTTTT.

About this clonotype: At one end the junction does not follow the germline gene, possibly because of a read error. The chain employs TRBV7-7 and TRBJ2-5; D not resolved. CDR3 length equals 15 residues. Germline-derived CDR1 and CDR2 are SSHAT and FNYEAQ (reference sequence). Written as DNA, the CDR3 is TGTGCTAGCAGCTTAAAACTCGGGTCCCAAGAGACCCAGTACTTC. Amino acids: CASSLKLGSQETQYF.

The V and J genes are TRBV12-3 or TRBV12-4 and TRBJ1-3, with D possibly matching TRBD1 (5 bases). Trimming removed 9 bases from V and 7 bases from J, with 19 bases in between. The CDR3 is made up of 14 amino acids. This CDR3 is CASIPEGTKNTIYF. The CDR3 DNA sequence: TGTGCCAGTATACCCGAGGGGACTAAGAACACCATATATTTT.

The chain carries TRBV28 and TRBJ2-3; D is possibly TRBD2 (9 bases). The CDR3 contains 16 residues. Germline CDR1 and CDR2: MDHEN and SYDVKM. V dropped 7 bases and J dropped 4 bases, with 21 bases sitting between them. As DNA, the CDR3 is TGTGCCAGCACCACAGGGGGAGCGGGGGGCCCAGATACGCAGTATTTT. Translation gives CASTTGGAGGPDTQYF.

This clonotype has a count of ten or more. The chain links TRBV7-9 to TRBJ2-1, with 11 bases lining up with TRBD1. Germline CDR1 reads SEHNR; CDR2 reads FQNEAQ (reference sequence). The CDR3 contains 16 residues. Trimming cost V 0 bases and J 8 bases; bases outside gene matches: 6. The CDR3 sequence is CASSLAPGQGVDEQFF. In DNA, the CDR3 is TGTGCCAGCAGCTTAGCACCGGGACAGGGGGTCGATGAGCAGTTCTTC.